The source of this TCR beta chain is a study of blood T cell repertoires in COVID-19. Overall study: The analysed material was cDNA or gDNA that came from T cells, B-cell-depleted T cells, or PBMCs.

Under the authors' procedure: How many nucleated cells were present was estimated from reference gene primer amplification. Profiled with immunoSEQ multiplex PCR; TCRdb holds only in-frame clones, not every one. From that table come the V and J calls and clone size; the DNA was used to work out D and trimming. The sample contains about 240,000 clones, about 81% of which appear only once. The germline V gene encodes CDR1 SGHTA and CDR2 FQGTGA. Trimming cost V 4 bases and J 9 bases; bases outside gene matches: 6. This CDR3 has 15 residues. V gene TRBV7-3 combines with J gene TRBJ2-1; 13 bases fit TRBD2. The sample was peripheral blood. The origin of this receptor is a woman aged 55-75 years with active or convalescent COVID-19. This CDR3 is CASSSTSGGALEQFF. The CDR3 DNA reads TGTGCCAGCAGCTCCACTAGCGGGGGGGCCCTTGAGCAGTTCTTC. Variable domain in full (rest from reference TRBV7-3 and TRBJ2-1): GAGVSQTPSNKVTEKGKYVELRCDPISGHTALYWYRQSLGQGPEFLIYFQGTGAADDSGLPNDRFFAVRPEGSVSTLKIQRTERGDSAVYLCASSSTSGGALEQFFGPGTRLTVL.